This TCR beta chain was obtained from a study of regulatory T cells in long-lasting Graves disease. Looking at the study overall: Persistent Graves' disease meant over 5 years of antithyroid drugs with positive TSH receptor antibodies. General study results and limits: Among samples with persistent disease, TRBV28, TRBJ1-2 and TRBJ2-5 were favored. Newly diagnosed patients had higher TCR diversity than persistent Graves' patients did.

HTBI primers from iRepertoire and Arm-PCR of CDR3 regions yielded the TCR beta libraries. TCRdb itself ran the multiplex PCR reads through MiXCR, one entry per CDR3 protein. This sample has a few hundred thousand distinct CDR3 sequences, with roughly a fifth found just once. In its sample, this clonotype was seen many times. Its antigen is undetermined. This sample's time point: persistent/refractory GD, antithyroid drugs over 5 years with positive TRAb. The TCR library was made from RNA that had been extracted from PBMCs in TRIzol. The V end was cut by 2 bases, the J end by 2 bases, with 15 bases between. From germline, CDR1 is SGHAT and CDR2 FQNNGV. This CDR3 region has 17 residues.

This receptor was taken from a female donor with Graves disease. Sequencing used peripheral blood mononuclear cells (PBMCs), obtained when the disease was refractory, from a patient treated with antithyroid drugs. The chain combines TRBV11-2 with TRBJ2-2, with D perhaps matching TRBD2 (5 bases). This CDR3 reads CASSLRPRGPNTGELFF. CDR3 sequence (DNA): TGTGCCAGCAGCTTACGTCCTAGAGGGCCCAACACCGGGGAGCTGTTTTTT.